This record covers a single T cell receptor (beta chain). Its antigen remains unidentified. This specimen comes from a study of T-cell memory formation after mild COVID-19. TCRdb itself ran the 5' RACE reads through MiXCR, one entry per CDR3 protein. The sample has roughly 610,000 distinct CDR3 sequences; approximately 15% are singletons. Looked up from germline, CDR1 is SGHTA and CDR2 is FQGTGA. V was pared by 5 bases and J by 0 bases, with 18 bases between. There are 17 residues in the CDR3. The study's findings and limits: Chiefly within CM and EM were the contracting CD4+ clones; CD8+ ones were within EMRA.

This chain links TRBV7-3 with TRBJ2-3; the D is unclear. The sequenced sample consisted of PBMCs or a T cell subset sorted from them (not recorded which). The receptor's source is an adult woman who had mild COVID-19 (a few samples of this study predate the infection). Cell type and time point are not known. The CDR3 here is CASSRPLGATSTDTQYF. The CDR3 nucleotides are TGTGCCAGCAGCCGCCCCCTTGGCGCGACTAGCACAGATACGCAGTATTTT.